Listed here is a single T cell receptor (beta chain). Its antigen is currently not known. No qualities accompany the bases; no much larger clone lies one base away. TCRbeta CDR3 regions were amplified from genomic DNA by means of the immunoSEQ Assay, a bias-controlled multiplex PCR. The authors' pipeline ran thus. Nucleated cell counts per sample were estimated from amplification of reference gene primers within the assay. To quantify the absolute abundance of each unique TCRbeta CDR3 rearrangement, sequence reads were collapsed and filtered. Productive Simpson clonality was computed per sample as the square root of Simpson's diversity index over productive rearrangements. TCRdb holds this immuneACCESS table with in-frame rearrangements only. Some clones are missing; in checked studies, unresolved V genes explain under half, and the rest has no known cause. The DNA was the basis for D and trimming; V, J and clone size are from that table. The sample table holds around 170,000 clones, of which about four fifths were seen once. In total, the top ten clones hold less than 15% of the sample.

CDR1 and CDR2 are drawn from the germline V gene: SGHNT, YENEEA. From cysteine to phenylalanine, the CDR3 is 15 amino acids long. The CDR3 DNA has 45 bases and is translated from base 1. V is clipped by 5 bases and J by 6 bases, and the sequence between their germline boundaries is 18 bases long. The source of the sample is a study of blood T cell repertoires in COVID-19 (dated by TCRdb to 2018 to 2021). With respect to the entire study: The collaborator samples originated in the United States, Italy and Spain and spanned the acute and convalescent phases of COVID-19. Samples came from the ongoing ImmuneRACE study (first 160 participants) plus 1,254 subjects from 6 global collaborators. The prospective study material was composed of cDNA or gDNA derived from T cells, B-cell-depleted T cells, or PBMCs. The repertoires were made available in a free public database intended to serve as a resource for research on the immune response to SARS-CoV-2. The sample metadata nearly always contained a de-identified subject ID, COVID-19 status, age in years and sex. Where HLA class I and class II types were available, the types were taken from metadata supplied by the sample provider, not from assay-based typing. Subjects who had been exposed to COVID-19, were actively infected with it, or had recovered from it provided the deeply sampled blood TCRbeta repertoires that made up the dataset.

Participants in the prospective study were enrolled through a virtual design, were aged roughly 18 to 100 years, and lived in some 24 United States geographic areas. In the prospective study, cohorts were assigned on the basis of participant-reported clinical history obtained from a screening survey and a study questionnaire. For ImmuneRACE Cohort 3, a participant was defined as recovered based on two consecutive negative NP/OP PCR tests, clearance by a healthcare professional, or resolution of symptoms. Each participant in the prospective study had whole blood, serum and a nasopharyngeal or oropharyngeal swab collected by mobile phlebotomists. Additional blood draws and questionnaires over an approximately 2-month period could optionally be provided by prospective study participants. Before DNA extraction, prospective study blood samples were shipped either frozen or at room temperature. Results the study describes overall, beyond this receptor: The quantity of clinical and demographic metadata differed by source and by participant and was supplied without curation.

The chain joins TRBV11-3 to TRBJ2-3, with TRBD2 tentatively as D gene (5 bases match). The specimen sequenced was PBMCs or T cells enriched from blood (not recorded which). The clonotype comes from a man aged 45 to 65 who had recovered from COVID-19. The DNA is as follows: TGTGCCAGCAGCCCTCGGAGAGGGCCTAAGGATACGCAGTATTTT. Translated, this gives CASSPRRGPKDTQYF.